This T cell receptor beta chain emerged from a study of T cell clones after liver transplantation. About the research overall: Third-party-reactive TCRbeta sequences from pre-transplant mixed lymphocyte reactions served as antigen-independent comparators. Timepoints were pre-transplant, pre-withdrawal, and after withdrawal was completed or failed. Findings and caveats of the study: Post-transplant time points were not standardized, so conclusions are preliminary.

Turning to this clone: Its target is unknown.

This CDR3 has 15 residues. V was shortened by 3 bases and J by 0 bases, with 9 bases between the two germline ends. Germline CDR1 is SGHNT and CDR2 is YYREEE (reference sequence). The assay was immunoSEQ multiplex PCR, and TCRdb's table has in-frame clones only and misses some. The sample carries 70,000 to 80,000 clones, about nine tenths recorded once. Unstimulated PBMCs were sorted into CD3+CD4+ and CD3+CD8+ populations. This sequence was found in a human donor who received a liver transplant. This specimen was CD4+ T cells from blood, taken before liver transplant. The V call is TRBV5-4, the J call TRBJ1-4; D possibly corresponds to TRBD1 (5 bases). CDR3 nucleotide sequence: TGTGCCAGCAGCTCTGAGGGGACAACTAATGAAAAACTGTTTTTT. Protein product: CASSSEGTTNEKLFF.